This T cell receptor (beta chain) was recorded in a study of graft-versus-host responses after intestinal transplantation. As for this clone: Its antigen is unidentified.

The protocol was immunoSEQ multiplex PCR, while the TCRdb copy is restricted to in-frame clones and leaves out a portion. The sample lists some 90,000 clones; just under 95% were seen once. The V end was cut by 0 bases, the J end by 3 bases, with 13 bases between. This CDR3 is built from 15 residues. Germline V gene sequence: CDR1 SGHKS, CDR2 YYEKEE (reference sequence). This specimen was unstimulated CD4+ T cells sorted from spleen or lymph node cells, taken before intestinal transplant. The chain has TRBV5-5 and TRBJ2-7, with D hard to call. This TCR was recovered from a human donor who received an intestinal transplant. The CDR3: CASSLAPAVLYEQYF. The CDR3 bases are TGTGCCAGCAGCTTGGCCCCTGCGGTTCTCTACGAGCAGTACTTC. Looking up the rest from reference TRBV5-5 and TRBJ2-7 gives the full variable domain: DAGVTQSPTHLIKTRGQQVTLRCSPISGHKSVSWYQQVLGQGPQFIFQYYEKEERGRGNFPDRFSARQFPNYSSELNVNALLLGDSALYLCASSLAPAVLYEQYFGPGTRLTVT.